Listed below are T cell receptor beta chains from one sample, sequenced in a study of T-cell reconstitution after alpha-beta-depleted transplantation in children. TCRdb re-called the PCR reads through MiXCR, storing one row per CDR3 protein. The data contain approximately 300,000 distinct CDR3 sequences, 6.5% to 9% of them seen just once; the ten biggest clones take up about 8.2%. Sequencing used peripheral blood, obtained 360 days after TCRalphabeta/CD19-depleted stem cell transplant. The receptors shown here come from a female patient aged 2 to 10 who had a stem cell transplant for Fanconi anemia, so the T cells may come from the graft donor. Both conserved end residues are part of each CDR3. A D gene is named only where the DNA matches it firmly. The listing skips clone size in some rows; elsewhere it reads once, few, many or a size class.

v_gene: TRBV29-1
abundance: many
d_gene: NA
j_gene: TRBJ1-2
CDR3nt: TGCAGCGTTGAGGTAGCCACCTATGGCTACACCTTC
CDR3aa: CSVEVATYGYTF

v_gene: TRBV20-1
abundance: many
d_gene: TRBD2
j_gene: TRBJ2-3
CDR3nt: TGCAGCCGACCTCTAGCGGGGGACGATACGCAGTATTTT
CDR3aa: CSRPLAGDDTQYF

v_gene: TRBV12-3/TRBV12-4
abundance: few
d_gene: TRBD1
j_gene: TRBJ1-2
CDR3nt: TGTGCCAGCAGTACAGGGGTCGGCTATGGCTACACCTTC
CDR3aa: CASSTGVGYGYTF

v_gene: TRBV28
abundance: many
d_gene: NA
j_gene: TRBJ2-7
CDR3nt: TGTGCCAGCAGTTCGAACCTCTACGAGCAGTACTTC
CDR3aa: CASSSNLYEQYF

v_gene: TRBV20-1
abundance: NA
d_gene: NA
j_gene: TRBJ2-3
CDR3nt: TGCAGTGCTAGTGGACTTTCAGATACGCAGTATTTT
CDR3aa: CSASGLSDTQYF

v_gene: TRBV5-6
abundance: few
d_gene: NA
j_gene: TRBJ1-2
CDR3nt: TGTGCCAGCAGCTTAGGTCCGACAGCCGGCTATGGCTACACCTTC
CDR3aa: CASSLGPTAGYGYTF

v_gene: TRBV27
abundance: few
d_gene: NA
j_gene: TRBJ2-5
CDR3nt: TGTGCCAGCAGGCTAGGGTTCCAAGAGACCCAGTACTTC
CDR3aa: CASRLGFQETQYF

v_gene: TRBV7-9
abundance: many
d_gene: TRBD1
j_gene: TRBJ2-6
CDR3nt: TGTGCCAGCAGCATGGGACAGTACTCTGGGGCCAACGTCCTGACTTTC
CDR3aa: CASSMGQYSGANVLTF

v_gene: TRBV5-1
abundance: many
d_gene: NA
j_gene: TRBJ2-4
CDR3nt: TGCGCCAGCAGCGGCGGACTACTAAACATTCAGTACTTC
CDR3aa: CASSGGLLNIQYF

v_gene: TRBV13
abundance: NA
d_gene: NA
j_gene: TRBJ2-5
CDR3nt: TGTGCCAGCAGCTCGGTGATAGCAAAATCCCAAGAGACCCAGTACTTC
CDR3aa: CASSSVIAKSQETQYF

v_gene: TRBV21-1
abundance: few
d_gene: NA
j_gene: TRBJ2-1
CDR3nt: TGTGCCAGCAGCAATCTCCCCGGGACAGGGTACAATGAGCAGTTCTTC
CDR3aa: CASSNLPGTGYNEQFF

v_gene: TRBV6-2/TRBV6-3
abundance: NA
d_gene: TRBD2
j_gene: TRBJ2-5
CDR3nt: TGTGCCAGCAGTTATATTCGGGGGGGGGACGAGACCCAGTACTTC
CDR3aa: CASSYIRGGDETQYF

v_gene: TRBV12-3/TRBV12-4
abundance: many
d_gene: TRBD1
j_gene: TRBJ1-5
CDR3nt: TGTGCCAGCAGCCCGGGACAGCACAATCAGCCCCAGCATTTT
CDR3aa: CASSPGQHNQPQHF

v_gene: TRBV29-1
abundance: many
d_gene: NA
j_gene: TRBJ1-1
CDR3nt: TGCAGCGTTGTCCAGGCGCCGAACACTGAAGCTTTCTTT
CDR3aa: CSVVQAPNTEAFF

v_gene: TRBV5-1
abundance: many
d_gene: NA
j_gene: TRBJ2-1
CDR3nt: TGCGCCAGCGCCACACCTCGGGGGAGCTCCTACAATGAGCAGTTCTTC
CDR3aa: CASATPRGSSYNEQFF

v_gene: TRBV7-2
abundance: many
d_gene: TRBD2
j_gene: TRBJ2-7
CDR3nt: TGTGCCAGCAGCTTACAGGGACTAGCGGGCTACGAGCAGTACTTC
CDR3aa: CASSLQGLAGYEQYF

v_gene: TRBV27
abundance: many
d_gene: TRBD1
j_gene: TRBJ1-2
CDR3nt: TGTGCCAGCAGTTTAATCGGCAGGGGGCTCGGCTACACCTTC
CDR3aa: CASSLIGRGLGYTF

v_gene: TRBV9
abundance: NA
d_gene: NA
j_gene: TRBJ2-5
CDR3nt: TGTGCCAGCAGCGTAGTTTCTGGGAACCGCGAGACCCAGTACTTC
CDR3aa: CASSVVSGNRETQYF

v_gene: TRBV7-9
abundance: NA
d_gene: NA
j_gene: TRBJ1-1
CDR3nt: TGTGCCAGCAGCTTAGGACAGCTCCTGAACACTGAAGCTTTCTTT
CDR3aa: CASSLGQLLNTEAFF

v_gene: TRBV2
abundance: NA
d_gene: TRBD1
j_gene: TRBJ2-7
CDR3nt: TGTGCCAGCACCCCCGCGGACAGGGACACCTACGAGCAGTACTTC
CDR3aa: CASTPADRDTYEQYF

v_gene: TRBV19
abundance: NA
d_gene: TRBD1
j_gene: TRBJ1-1
CDR3nt: TGTGCCAGTACACAGGGGGCGCGGGGCACTGAAGCTTTCTTT
CDR3aa: CASTQGARGTEAFF

v_gene: TRBV18
abundance: NA
d_gene: NA
j_gene: TRBJ2-2
CDR3nt: TGTGCCAGCTCACCAAGGGTCGTGAACTCTCAGGCCAGCGGGGAGCTGTTTTTT
CDR3aa: CASSPRVVNSQASGELFF

v_gene: TRBV10-1
abundance: NA
d_gene: NA
j_gene: TRBJ2-2
CDR3nt: TGCGCCAGCAGTGTCAGGCCCTCGGGCGGGGAGCTGTTTTTT
CDR3aa: CASSVRPSGGELFF

v_gene: TRBV19
abundance: NA
d_gene: NA
j_gene: TRBJ2-4
CDR3nt: TGTGCCAGTAGGATAGCGTTTGGGCAAACAAACATTCAGTACTTC
CDR3aa: CASRIAFGQTNIQYF

v_gene: TRBV6-1
abundance: many
d_gene: TRBD2
j_gene: TRBJ2-7
CDR3nt: TGTGCCAGCAGTGAAACTAGCGGGAGCTCCTACGAGCAGTACTTC
CDR3aa: CASSETSGSSYEQYF

v_gene: TRBV7-9
abundance: many
d_gene: NA
j_gene: TRBJ2-7
CDR3nt: TGTGCCAGCAGCGCCGACAGGAGAGAGCAGTACTTC
CDR3aa: CASSADRREQYF

v_gene: TRBV25-1
abundance: many
d_gene: TRBD1
j_gene: TRBJ1-1
CDR3nt: TGTGCCGCGGGACAGGGTAACACTGAAGCTTTCTTT
CDR3aa: CAAGQGNTEAFF

v_gene: TRBV6-2/TRBV6-3
abundance: few
d_gene: NA
j_gene: TRBJ1-6
CDR3nt: TGTGCCAGCAGTTACGGGATAAGGGGAGATTCACCCCTCCACTTT
CDR3aa: CASSYGIRGDSPLHF

v_gene: TRBV29-1
abundance: few
d_gene: NA
j_gene: TRBJ1-4
CDR3nt: TGCAGCGTCCAGAGCGAAAAACTGTTTTTT
CDR3aa: CSVQSEKLFF

v_gene: TRBV7-3
abundance: few
d_gene: TRBD1
j_gene: TRBJ2-2
CDR3nt: TGTGCCAGCAGCTCACAGGGGGCAGGTGGGGAGCTGTTTTTT
CDR3aa: CASSSQGAGGELFF

v_gene: TRBV4-2
abundance: many
d_gene: TRBD1
j_gene: TRBJ1-1
CDR3nt: TGTGCCAGCAGCCCAACGGACAGGGGTACTGAAGCTTTCTTT
CDR3aa: CASSPTDRGTEAFF

v_gene: TRBV19
abundance: few
d_gene: NA
j_gene: TRBJ2-1
CDR3nt: TGTGCCAGTAGTGCTAAAGATGAGCAGTTCTTC
CDR3aa: CASSAKDEQFF

v_gene: TRBV2
abundance: NA
d_gene: TRBD2
j_gene: TRBJ2-3
CDR3nt: TGTGCCAGCAGTCGGGGGGAGACAGATACGCAGTATTTT
CDR3aa: CASSRGETDTQYF

v_gene: TRBV3-1
abundance: few
d_gene: NA
j_gene: TRBJ1-2
CDR3nt: TGTGCCAGCAGCCCCCTGGACAGCCCAACCGGCTACACCTTC
CDR3aa: CASSPLDSPTGYTF

v_gene: TRBV7-6
abundance: NA
d_gene: TRBD2
j_gene: TRBJ2-1
CDR3nt: TGTGCCAGCAGCACACGGGGGGGCCCCTACAATGAGCAGTTCTTC
CDR3aa: CASSTRGGPYNEQFF

v_gene: TRBV25-1
abundance: many
d_gene: NA
j_gene: TRBJ1-1
CDR3nt: TGTGCCACCAGAGGTGAGGGTTACACTGAAGCTTTCTTT
CDR3aa: CATRGEGYTEAFF

v_gene: TRBV3-1
abundance: NA
d_gene: NA
j_gene: TRBJ1-5
CDR3nt: TGTGCCTGCACCCCTACAAGGCAGCCTGATCAGCCCCAGCATTTT
CDR3aa: CACTPTRQPDQPQHF

v_gene: TRBV9
abundance: NA
d_gene: TRBD1
j_gene: TRBJ1-1
CDR3nt: TGTGCCAGCAGCGTCTACGGACAGGGCGAAGCTTTCTTT
CDR3aa: CASSVYGQGEAFF

v_gene: TRBV12-3/TRBV12-4
abundance: many
d_gene: NA
j_gene: TRBJ1-2
CDR3nt: TGTGCCAGCACCACTATCAGCCAGGGCTCCTATGGCTACACCTTC
CDR3aa: CASTTISQGSYGYTF

v_gene: TRBV9
abundance: few
d_gene: NA
j_gene: TRBJ2-6
CDR3nt: TGTGCCAGCAGCGATCCAGGGTCTGGGGCCAACGTCCTGACTTTC
CDR3aa: CASSDPGSGANVLTF

v_gene: TRBV4-1
abundance: few
d_gene: TRBD1
j_gene: TRBJ2-3
CDR3nt: TGCGCCAGCAGCCGGAGACCCCCAGGGGGCGACTTGACAGATACGCAGTATTTT
CDR3aa: CASSRRPPGGDLTDTQYF

v_gene: TRBV5-1
abundance: many
d_gene: NA
j_gene: TRBJ2-1
CDR3nt: TGCGCCAGCAGCTTGGGGCTAGCGTACAATGAGCAGTTCTTC
CDR3aa: CASSLGLAYNEQFF

v_gene: TRBV4-3
abundance: many
d_gene: NA
j_gene: TRBJ1-5
CDR3nt: TGCGCCAGCAGCCAAGGTTCACTAGCAGATCAGCCCCAGCATTTT
CDR3aa: CASSQGSLADQPQHF

v_gene: TRBV12-3/TRBV12-4
abundance: many
d_gene: TRBD2
j_gene: TRBJ2-3
CDR3nt: TGTGCCAGCAGTCGGCCCTCTAGCGGGGGGGCAAATACGCAGTATTTT
CDR3aa: CASSRPSSGGANTQYF

v_gene: TRBV12-3/TRBV12-4
abundance: few
d_gene: NA
j_gene: TRBJ1-1
CDR3nt: TGTGCCAGCAGTTTAGGAGCAGACACTGAAGCTTTCTTT
CDR3aa: CASSLGADTEAFF

v_gene: TRBV5-6
abundance: many
d_gene: NA
j_gene: TRBJ2-7
CDR3nt: TGTGCCAGCAGCGTACAGGTATACTACGAGCAGTACTTC
CDR3aa: CASSVQVYYEQYF

v_gene: TRBV10-3
abundance: many
d_gene: TRBD2
j_gene: TRBJ2-3
CDR3nt: TGTGCCATCAGTTACCGGGGGGGCAAGGCAGATACGCAGTATTTT
CDR3aa: CAISYRGGKADTQYF

v_gene: TRBV20-1
abundance: NA
d_gene: TRBD1
j_gene: TRBJ2-7
CDR3nt: TGCAGTGCTAGAGCCGTTACCGGGACAGGGGACGAGCAGTACTTC
CDR3aa: CSARAVTGTGDEQYF

v_gene: TRBV5-1
abundance: NA
d_gene: TRBD1
j_gene: TRBJ1-2
CDR3nt: TGCGCCAGCAGCCGCGGAGGGACAGAACAAGGCTACACCTTC
CDR3aa: CASSRGGTEQGYTF

v_gene: TRBV3-1
abundance: few
d_gene: NA
j_gene: TRBJ1-3
CDR3nt: TGTGCCAGCAGCCACCTTGGACAGGGAAACACCATATATTTT
CDR3aa: CASSHLGQGNTIYF

v_gene: TRBV6-5
abundance: NA
d_gene: NA
j_gene: TRBJ1-4
CDR3nt: TGTGCCAGCAGTTACGGGACAACTAATGAAAAACTGTTTTTT
CDR3aa: CASSYGTTNEKLFF

v_gene: TRBV28
abundance: many
d_gene: TRBD1
j_gene: TRBJ2-1
CDR3nt: TGTGCCAGCAGTTACTGGACAGGCGCGTCCGGCTCCTACAATGAGCAGTTCTTC
CDR3aa: CASSYWTGASGSYNEQFF

v_gene: TRBV18
abundance: few
d_gene: TRBD1
j_gene: TRBJ1-6
CDR3nt: TGTGCCAGCTCACTTACCGGGACAGGGGGTTCACCCCTCCACTTT
CDR3aa: CASSLTGTGGSPLHF

v_gene: TRBV28
abundance: many
d_gene: TRBD2
j_gene: TRBJ2-7
CDR3nt: TGTGCCAGCAGTTCCGGGACTAGCGAGCAGTACTTC
CDR3aa: CASSSGTSEQYF

v_gene: TRBV6-1
abundance: few
d_gene: NA
j_gene: TRBJ1-2
CDR3nt: TGTGCCAGCACAGGGGACACTCGAAACTATGGCTACACCTTC
CDR3aa: CASTGDTRNYGYTF

v_gene: TRBV7-2
abundance: NA
d_gene: NA
j_gene: TRBJ1-2
CDR3nt: TGTGCCAGCAGCTTAGCCCAGGGAAGGGATGGCTACACCTTC
CDR3aa: CASSLAQGRDGYTF

v_gene: TRBV5-6
abundance: NA
d_gene: NA
j_gene: TRBJ2-5
CDR3nt: TGTGCCAGCAGCTTGGGTTGGGGCGGGACACACGAAGAGACCCAGTACTTC
CDR3aa: CASSLGWGGTHEETQYF

v_gene: TRBV25-1
abundance: NA
d_gene: NA
j_gene: TRBJ2-2
CDR3nt: TGTGCCAGCAGTGAAGGCGGGCCAGTTGGTTGGACCGGGGAGCTGTTTTTT
CDR3aa: CASSEGGPVGWTGELFF

v_gene: TRBV7-8
abundance: NA
d_gene: NA
j_gene: TRBJ2-3
CDR3nt: TGTGCCAGCAGCTTAACCAGAATCACAGATACGCAGTATTTT
CDR3aa: CASSLTRITDTQYF